This entry describes one TCR beta chain. Antigen specificity is unknown. The donors were members of the roughly 120-subject validation cohort (separate from the roughly 680-subject first cohort). Only in-frame clones appear in the TCRdb table, and some are missing; sequencing was by immunoSEQ multiplex PCR. This sample has roughly 150,000 clones, with 70% to 90% found just once. The sample comes from a study of cytomegalovirus exposure and HLA in healthy donors. Study-level results: Most TCR sequences showed up rarely, but some public TCRs showed up in many donors.

The CDR3 contains 15 residues. Germline V gene data show CDR1 as MDHEN and CDR2 as SYDVKM. The ends lost 4 bases at V and 0 bases at J; junction bases unmatched: 5. The sequenced material came from PBMCs. The rearrangement joins TRBV28 to TRBJ1-1, with 7 nucleotides matching TRBD1. This receptor was obtained from a man younger than 35 in good health and CMV-seronegative. The CDR3 spells CASSSRDRVNTEAFF. The CDR3 nucleotides are TGTGCCAGCAGTTCAAGAGACAGGGTGAACACTGAAGCTTTCTTT.